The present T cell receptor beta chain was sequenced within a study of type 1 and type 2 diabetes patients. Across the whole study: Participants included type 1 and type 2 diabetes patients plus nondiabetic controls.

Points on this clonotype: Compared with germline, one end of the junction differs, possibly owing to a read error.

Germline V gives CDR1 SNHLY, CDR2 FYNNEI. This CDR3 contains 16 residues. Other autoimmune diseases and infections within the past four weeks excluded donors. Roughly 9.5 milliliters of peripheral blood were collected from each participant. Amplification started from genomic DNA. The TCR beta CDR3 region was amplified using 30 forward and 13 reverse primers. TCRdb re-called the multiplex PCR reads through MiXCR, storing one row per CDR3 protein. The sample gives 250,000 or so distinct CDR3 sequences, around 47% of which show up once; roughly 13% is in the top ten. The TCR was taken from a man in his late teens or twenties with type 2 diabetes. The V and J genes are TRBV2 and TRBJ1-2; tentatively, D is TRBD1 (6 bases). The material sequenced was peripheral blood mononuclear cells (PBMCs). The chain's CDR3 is CASSSTGTMGNYGYTF. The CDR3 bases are TGTGCCAGCAGCTCTACCGGGACAATGGGGAACTACGGCTACACCTTC.